This passage covers 10 T cell receptor beta chains from one sample sequenced in a study of cytomegalovirus exposure and HLA in healthy donors. Primers included in the PCR were 60 Vbeta and 13 Jbeta primers. Assay: immunoSEQ multiplex PCR; the TCRdb copy retains only in-frame clones and omits some. This sample has fewer than 150,000 clones, with 77% found just once. Input material: PBMCs. The source of these receptors is a human donor in good health.

This chain links TRBV18 with TRBJ2-3; possibly TRBD2 for D (5 bases). Between the trimmed V and J ends, which lost 4 bases and 6 bases, there was a span of 14 bases. The germline V gene has CDR1 KGHSH and CDR2 LQKENI. The CDR3 runs to 14 residues. In DNA, the CDR3 is TGTGCCAGCTCACTTGGACTCGCTGGGGATACGCAGTATTTT. It encodes CASSLGLAGDTQYF.

The chain uses TRBV28 and TRBJ1-1; possibly TRBD1 for D (5 bases). The CDR3 contains 15 residues. Trimming pared 3 bases from V and 0 bases from J, leaving 11 bases between. In germline, CDR1 is MDHEN, CDR2 SYDVKM. The CDR3 region is CASSLRDGMNTEAFF. CDR3 DNA: TGTGCCAGCAGTTTGCGGGACGGTATGAACACTGAAGCTTTCTTT.

The gene calls are TRBV2 and TRBJ2-7, with 16 positions matching TRBD2. CDR3 length equals 20 residues. Looked up from germline, CDR1 is SNHLY and CDR2 is FYNNEI. Trimming cost V 6 bases and J 1 base; bases outside gene matches: 15. For the CDR3, the DNA is TGTGCCAGCAGCCCCGGGACTAGCGGGAGGGCCTTAGTTTCTTCCTACGAGCAGTACTTC. Amino acids: CASSPGTSGRALVSSYEQYF.

The chain uses TRBV12-5 and TRBJ2-1; D gene unclear. Between the trimmed V and J ends, which lost 2 bases and 1 base, there was a span of 9 bases. The CDR3 is 15 amino acids. Germline CDR1 is LGHNT and CDR2 is FRNRAP. The CDR3 sequence is CASGLSRTSYNEQFF. The CDR3, as DNA: TGTGCTAGTGGTTTGTCACGCACATCCTACAATGAGCAGTTCTTC.

The J gene is TRBJ1-3, the V gene TRBV10-2; D remains ambiguous. The V end lost 10 bases, the J end lost 0 bases, and 13 bases lay between the germline ends. Germline CDR1 WSHSY, CDR2 SAAADI. This CDR3 is built from 14 residues. The CDR3 sequence: CATSLPGSGNTIYF. The CDR3 nucleotides are TGCGCCACCTCGCTACCGGGCTCTGGAAACACCATATATTTT.

This sequence joins TRBV29-1 and TRBJ2-4, with 9 bases fitting TRBD1. The V and J ends lost 6 bases and 3 bases, in that order; junction bases with no gene match: 6. Germline lookup yields CDR1 SQVTM and CDR2 ANQGSEA. This CDR3 region has 14 residues. The CDR3 is CSVDMGQGKNIQYF. Here the CDR3 DNA reads TGCAGCGTCGACATGGGACAGGGCAAAAACATTCAGTACTTC.

The V gene is TRBV5-1, the J gene TRBJ2-7, with 9 bases lining up with TRBD2. CDR1 SGHRS and CDR2 YFSETQ come from the germline V gene. Losses at the gene ends were 1 base for V and 7 bases for J; bases not matched to a gene: 6. CDR3 size: 14 residues. The CDR3 reads CASSLRGTSREQYF. The CDR3 DNA is TGCGCCAGCAGCTTGAGAGGGACTAGCCGTGAGCAGTACTTC.

V is TRBV10-1 and J is TRBJ2-3; TRBD2 matches 13 bases. Trimming cost V 8 bases and J 3 bases; bases outside gene matches: 5. This CDR3 has 15 residues. Germline CDR1 and CDR2: WNHNN and SYGVQD (reference sequence). CDR3 protein: CASQAGLAGTDTQYF. The CDR3 DNA sequence: TGCGCCAGCCAAGCGGGACTAGCGGGAACAGATACGCAGTATTTT.

The chain has TRBV5-1 and TRBJ2-7, with D possibly matching TRBD1 (6 bases). This CDR3 is 15 amino acids long. From germline, CDR1 is SGHRS and CDR2 YFSETQ. The V end was cut by 4 bases, the J end by 0 bases, with 14 bases between. CDR3 DNA sequence: TGCGCCAGCAGCGCACAGGGAGATATCTCCTACGAGCAGTACTTC. Residues: CASSAQGDISYEQYF.

V gene TRBV5-1 combines with J gene TRBJ2-1; 11 positions match TRBD2. CDR1 and CDR2 (germline): SGHRS, YFSETQ. The V segment lost 2 bases and the J segment 7 bases; nucleotides outside the gene matches: 5. The length of the CDR3 is 15 residues. The CDR3 DNA follows: TGCGCCAGCAGCTTTCCCACTAGCGGGGGTAATGAGCAGTTCTTC. Translated: CASSFPTSGGNEQFF.